These 8 T cell receptor beta chains were all obtained from the same sample, sequenced in a study of blood T cell repertoires in COVID-19. Generated by immunoSEQ multiplex PCR, the TCRdb table keeps only in-frame clones and is missing some. The sample has around 150,000 clones; 75% to 90% are singletons. Sequencing was performed on peripheral blood. These receptors originate from a man between 60 and 75 years old with active or convalescent COVID-19.

This clone has only one observation. V is TRBV7-9 and J is TRBJ2-3, with a weak D call TRBD2 (5 bases). Per the germline V gene, CDR1 is SEHNR and CDR2 is FQNEAQ (reference sequence). V was clipped by 3 bases and J by 4 bases, with 20 bases between them. The CDR3 runs to 17 residues. The CDR3 protein is CASSFYRGSHQADTQYF. CDR3 DNA sequence: TGTGCCAGCAGCTTTTATCGAGGGAGCCACCAGGCAGATACGCAGTATTTT.

V usage is TRBV19 and J usage is TRBJ2-1; 8 bases match TRBD2. The CDR3 is 15 amino acids. J was trimmed by 7 bases and V by 5 bases; bases with no gene match: 10. Per germline, CDR1 LNHDA and CDR2 SQIVND (reference sequence). Here the CDR3 DNA reads TGTGCCAGTAGTTCGTCGAGCGGGAGCGTGAATGAGCAGTTCTTC. Protein product: CASSSSSGSVNEQFF.

This clone was observed a handful of times. This rearrangement joins TRBV2 to TRBJ1-5; maybe TRBD1 (5 bases). There are 15 residues in the CDR3. From germline, CDR1 is SNHLY and CDR2 FYNNEI. Trimming left V 4 bases short and J 2 bases short, with 12 bases between. CDR3 DNA: TGTGCCAGCAGTGTGGGGCATTTGGGCAATCAGCCCCAGCATTTT. Residues: CASSVGHLGNQPQHF.

The rearrangement uses TRBV19 and TRBJ2-1; a weak D match, TRBD2 (6 bases). CDR1 and CDR2 from the germline V gene are LNHDA and SQIVND (reference sequence). Deletions cut 1 base from V and 6 bases from J, with 13 bases between. The CDR3 loop spans 15 amino acids. CDR3 DNA: TGTGCCAGTAGTATAGGGCTAGCGAGGGGCAATGAGCAGTTCTTC. This gives the protein CASSIGLARGNEQFF.

For the CDR3, the DNA is TGTGCCAGCAGCGGAGACAGGGGCTCCTACAATGAGCAGTTCTTC. Residues: CASSGDRGSYNEQFF. V and J are TRBV6-5 and TRBJ2-1; 8 bases match TRBD1. V shed 6 bases and J 0 bases; nucleotides not matched to a gene: 4. The germline CDR1 and CDR2 sequences are MNHEY and SVGAGI. The CDR3 runs to 15 residues.

The chain links TRBV28 to TRBJ2-3; 12 bases are shared with TRBD2. The trim removed 5 bases at V and 1 base at J, leaving 4 bases unmatched. Germline V lookup: CDR1 MDHEN, CDR2 SYDVKM. This CDR3 comprises 16 residues. CDR3 DNA sequence: TGTGCCAGCAGTCCCCGACTAGCGGGAGGCACAGATACGCAGTATTTT. It encodes CASSPRLAGGTDTQYF.

A few counts support this clone. DNA for the CDR3: TGTGCCAGCAGCCATGTAGGACAGCCACATCAGCCCCAGCATTTT. Amino acid sequence: CASSHVGQPHQPQHF. The chain links TRBV7-9 to TRBJ1-5, with D possibly TRBD1 on 6 matching bases. V was clipped by 5 bases and J by 5 bases, with 16 bases between them. The CDR3 has 15 residues. Germline loops: CDR1 SEHNR, CDR2 FQNEAQ (reference sequence).

CDR3 bases: TGTGCCAGCAGTTCCCCTGGACAGGGGGATAGAAACACCATATATTTT. Translated: CASSSPGQGDRNTIYF. The chain uses TRBV6-5 and TRBJ1-3; TRBD1 agrees at 10 bases. Per germline, CDR1 MNHEY and CDR2 SVGAGI. CDR3 length: 16 amino acids. Losses at the gene ends were 4 bases for V and 5 bases for J; bases not matched to a gene: 8.